These 22 T cell receptor beta chains share one sample of origin, sequenced in a study of blood T cell repertoires in COVID-19. Data came from immunoSEQ multiplex PCR; TCRdb stores just in-frame clones and leaves some out. The sample records 210,000 or so clones, approximately 88% being singletons. Sequencing used PBMCs or T cells enriched from blood (not recorded which). These receptors were taken from a woman in her thirties who had been exposed to COVID-19.

The gene calls are TRBV12-5 and TRBJ1-2; TRBD1 matches at 7 bases. With 2 bases clipped from V and 4 bases from J, the junction kept 4 bases outside the gene matches. The CDR3 is 14 residues long. Germline-derived CDR1 and CDR2 are LGHNT and FRNRAP. CDR3 protein: CASGLFPGGYGYTF. The CDR3 coding sequence is TGTGCTAGTGGTTTGTTCCCAGGGGGCTATGGCTACACCTTC.

The rearrangement uses TRBV19 and TRBJ2-7, with D perhaps matching TRBD1 (7 bases). Per the germline V gene, CDR1 is LNHDA and CDR2 is SQIVND (reference sequence). The CDR3 has 14 amino acids. V was trimmed by 3 bases and J by 9 bases, leaving 18 bases between them. The CDR3 bases are TGTGCCAGTAGTATGCCAGGGGGGATTGAAGTGCAGTACTTC. Its protein is CASSMPGGIEVQYF.

This clone was seen a single time. J is TRBJ2-7 and V is TRBV25-1; possibly TRBD1 for D (5 bases). This CDR3 is 14 amino acids long. V was shortened by 2 bases and J by 3 bases, with 11 bases between the two germline ends. Germline CDR1 MGHDK, CDR2 SYGVNS. For the CDR3, the DNA is TGTGCCAGCAGTGAAAAGAGTAGGGGCTACGAGCAGTACTTC. Encoded protein: CASSEKSRGYEQYF.

The V gene is TRBV25-1, the J gene TRBJ2-7; the match to TRBD1 covers 9 bases. The trim removed 8 bases at V and 6 bases at J, leaving 11 bases unmatched. This CDR3 has 14 residues. The germline V gene has CDR1 MGHDK and CDR2 SYGVNS. The CDR3 nucleotides read TGTGCCAGCGGTGGGGGACAGGGTCCACTCGAGCAGTACTTC. Translated: CASGGGQGPLEQYF.

This clone was detected a few times. The rearrangement joins TRBV6-2 or TRBV6-3 to TRBJ2-1; 12 positions agree with TRBD2. The CDR3 extends over 16 amino acids. Germline V gene sequence: CDR1 MNHEY, CDR2 SVGEGT. The trim removed 5 bases at V and 4 bases at J, leaving 6 bases unmatched. For the CDR3, the DNA is TGTGCCAGCAGTCGCTCCACTAGCGGGGGGTACAATGAGCAGTTCTTC. Translation gives CASSRSTSGGYNEQFF.

The CDR3 DNA reads TGTGCCAGAAGCTCAGAGCGCGGGGGAAAATTTGAAGCGAACACCGGGGAGCTGTTTTTT. This encodes CARSSERGGKFEANTGELFF. This chain uses TRBV7-5 with TRBJ2-2; the tabulated D call, TRBD2, remains unverified against the DNA. TRBV7-5 is labeled a pseudogene. The CDR3 contains 20 residues.

The chain recombines TRBV28 with TRBJ1-5, with 7 bases matching TRBD1. With V trimmed by 5 bases and J by 6 bases, 7 bases remained unmatched. Looked up from germline, CDR1 is MDHEN and CDR2 is SYDVKM. This CDR3 is built from 14 residues. The CDR3 region has the DNA TGTGCCAGCAGTGACAGGGCCCTGTCTCAGCCCCAGCATTTT. The encoded protein is CASSDRALSQPQHF.

In its sample, this clone was seen once. This chain links TRBV14 with TRBJ2-2; 7 nucleotides align to TRBD2. Germline V gene lookup returns CDR1 SGHDN and CDR2 FVKESK. CDR3 length: 14 residues. V lost 2 bases and J lost 7; bases outside the gene matches: 4. The CDR3 nucleotides read TGTGCCAGCAGCCAAAGGACTAGAGGCGGGGAGCTGTTTTTT. Residues: CASSQRTRGGELFF. The full variable domain, in which reference TRBV14 and TRBJ2-2 provide the parts outside the CDR3, is EAGVTQFPSHSVIEKGQTVTLRCDPISGHDNLYWYRRVMGKEIKFLLHFVKESKQDESGMPNNRFLAERTGGTYSTLKVQPAELEDSGVYFCASSQRTRGGELFFGEGSRLTVL.

This clone was detected once. The V gene is TRBV5-1, the J gene TRBJ1-5, with a possible D match to TRBD1 (5 bases). Trimming stripped 0 bases from V and 1 base from J, with 11 bases between. CDR1 is SGHRS and CDR2 is YFSETQ in the germline V gene. This CDR3 has 16 residues. The CDR3 here is CASSLDAGGSNQPQHF. In DNA form, the CDR3 reads TGCGCCAGCAGCTTGGACGCCGGGGGAAGCAATCAGCCCCAGCATTTT. Together with reference TRBV5-1 and TRBJ1-5, the CDR3 gives the full variable domain: KAGVTQTPRYLIKTRGQQVTLSCSPISGHRSVSWYQQTPGQGLQFLFEYFSETQRNKGNFPGRFSGRQFSNSRSEMNVSTLELGDSALYLCASSLDAGGSNQPQHFGDGTRLSIL.

The chain combines TRBV10-3 with TRBJ2-7, with 10 bases identical to TRBD1. The V segment lost 11 bases and the J segment 4 bases; nucleotides outside the gene matches: 8. Per the germline V gene, CDR1 is ENHRY and CDR2 is SYGVKD. The CDR3 spans 13 residues. CDR3 in DNA: TGTGCCGTGTCCCGGGACAGGGGATACGAGCAGTACTTC. Translated: CAVSRDRGYEQYF.

The chain combines TRBV11-1 with TRBJ2-1; 8 bases map to TRBD2. The germline V gene encodes CDR1 SGHAT and CDR2 FQDESV (reference sequence). The CDR3 extends over 16 amino acids. Trimming cost V 1 base and J 2 bases; bases outside gene matches: 4. DNA of the CDR3: TGTGCCAGCAGCTTAGAGGTAGCGGGGACCTACAATGAGCAGTTCTTC. It translates to CASSLEVAGTYNEQFF.

The V call is TRBV19, the J call TRBJ1-6; possible D gene TRBD1, 5 bases. The CDR3 totals 15 residues. CDR1 and CDR2 from the germline V gene are LNHDA and SQIVND (reference sequence). V was pared by 5 bases and J by 10 bases, with 18 bases between. CDR3 region: CASSADSVGGSPLHF. CDR3 sequence (DNA): TGTGCCAGTAGTGCCGACAGCGTCGGGGGGTCACCCCTCCACTTT.

This clone was seen only a few times. The chain joins TRBV5-5 to TRBJ1-6, with 10 bases aligning to TRBD1. There are 14 residues in the CDR3. In germline, CDR1 is SGHKS, CDR2 YYEKEE (reference sequence). With 4 bases clipped from V and 6 bases from J, the junction kept 1 base outside the gene matches. The CDR3 DNA is TGTGCCAGCAGCCGGGACAGGGGTAATTCACCCCTCCACTTT. Translated, it gives CASSRDRGNSPLHF.

This clone was seen more than once but under ten times. The chain employs TRBV27 and TRBJ1-2; D remains ambiguous. This CDR3 is built from 15 residues. The V and J ends lost 3 bases and 4 bases respectively, with 15 bases between them. Germline V lookup: CDR1 MNHEY, CDR2 SMNVEV (reference sequence). CDR3 loop: CASSFVRDRRYGYTF. The CDR3 nucleotides read TGTGCCAGCAGTTTTGTCCGGGATCGTCGCTATGGCTACACCTTC.

V and J are TRBV18 and TRBJ2-7; D not certain. Trimming shortened V by 3 bases and J by 7 bases, and 22 bases separated the two germline ends. Germline-derived CDR1 and CDR2 are KGHSH and LQKENI. This CDR3 region has 16 residues. The CDR3 DNA follows: TGTGCCAGCTCACCGAGGTCCGGAACGGCTCTCGAGGAGCAGTACTTC. It codes for CASSPRSGTALEEQYF.

A single count supports this clone. The rearrangement links TRBV30 to TRBJ1-2; 8 positions match TRBD1. Germline CDR1 GTSNPN, CDR2 SVGIG (reference sequence). The J segment lost 4 bases and the V segment lost 0 bases, leaving 7 bases of the junction unmatched. This CDR3 is built from 15 residues. The DNA of the CDR3 is TGTGCCTGGAGTGTACCGAGACAGGGGCCCTATGGCTACACCTTC. Its protein is CAWSVPRQGPYGYTF.

The chain joins TRBV29-1 to TRBJ1-2; TRBD1 agrees at 8 bases. CDR1 is SQVTM and CDR2 is ANQGSEA in the germline V gene. V lost 7 bases, J lost 11 bases, and 9 bases stayed unmatched. The CDR3 has 11 amino acids. The CDR3 loop reads CSAWTGQLYTF. As DNA, the CDR3 is TGCAGCGCCTGGACAGGGCAACTTTACACCTTC.

The V and J genes are TRBV5-1 and TRBJ1-6; a possible D gene is TRBD1 (5 bases). The CDR3 has 14 amino acids. Germline CDR1 is SGHRS and CDR2 is YFSETQ. Trimming removed 0 bases from V and 7 bases from J, with 8 bases in between. For the CDR3, the DNA is TGCGCCAGCAGCTTGGAAGGGGAAAATTCACCCCTCCACTTT. Residues: CASSLEGENSPLHF.

The chain joins TRBV2 to TRBJ2-7, with 11 bases that match TRBD2. CDR1 SNHLY and CDR2 FYNNEI come from the germline V gene. Trimming cost V 6 bases and J 0 bases; bases outside gene matches: 10. The CDR3 extends over 17 amino acids. The CDR3 region is CASRGTLAGGRSYEQYF. The CDR3, as DNA: TGTGCCAGCAGAGGAACGCTAGCGGGAGGCCGCTCCTACGAGCAGTACTTC.

This chain joins TRBV6-5 and TRBJ2-2; TRBD2 aligns across 9 bases. The trim removed 7 bases at V and 6 bases at J, leaving 3 bases unmatched. The CDR3 is 13 amino acids. CDR1 and CDR2 from the germline V gene are MNHEY and SVGAGI. The CDR3 coding sequence is TGTGCCAGCACGGGACTAGCAGCCGGGGAGCTGTTTTTT. Translated, it gives CASTGLAAGELFF.

This clone was observed once. This rearrangement joins TRBV11-2 to TRBJ2-1, with 11 positions matching TRBD2. The germline CDR1 and CDR2 sequences are SGHAT and FQNNGV. The junction had 7 bases not matched to a gene; V was cut back by 6 bases and J by 6 bases. The CDR3 sequence is 15 residues long. The CDR3 DNA reads as TGTGCCAGCAGAGCCCTAGCGGGAGGTTCCAATGAGCAGTTCTTC. Translation gives CASRALAGGSNEQFF.

This chain joins TRBV19 and TRBJ1-1; maybe TRBD1 (6 bases). V was cut by 10 bases and J by 1 base, with 16 bases left in between. The CDR3 covers 14 residues. The V gene's germline CDR1 is LNHDA and CDR2 SQIVND (reference sequence). In DNA form, the CDR3 reads TGTGCCACCTCGGACAGATTAGGGAACACTGAAGCTTTCTTT. Its protein is CATSDRLGNTEAFF. Drawing the rest from reference TRBV19 and TRBJ1-1, the complete variable domain is DGGITQSPKYLFRKEGQNVTLSCEQNLNHDAMYWYRQDPGQGLRLIYYSQIVNDFQKGDIAEGYSVSREKKESFPLTVTSAQKNPTAFYLCATSDRLGNTEAFFGQGTRLTVV.